This T cell receptor beta chain was found in a study of blood T cell repertoires in COVID-19. Study as a whole: The study drew acute and convalescent COVID-19 samples from the United States, Italy and Spain.

The CDR3 is made up of 13 amino acids. Trimming removed 4 bases at V and 9 bases at J, with 10 bases between. Germline assignment: CDR1 SNHLY and CDR2 FYNNEI. The data were produced by immunoSEQ multiplex PCR, yet TCRdb's version contains in-frame clones alone and is incomplete. The sample carries about 80,000 clones, around 81% recorded once. The J gene is TRBJ1-6, the V gene TRBV2; D is unclear. This TCR derives from a human donor in a cohort sampled during active COVID-19. Material for sequencing was peripheral blood. The CDR3 here is CASSGSSSSPLHF. The CDR3 DNA sequence: TGTGCCAGCAGTGGATCCTCGAGTTCACCCCTCCACTTT.